The present T cell receptor beta chain was sequenced within a study of HIV-infected children after antiretroviral therapy interruption. Study-wide background: EBV and CMV exposure was recorded in most children.

Trimming pared 1 base from V and 10 bases from J, leaving 6 bases between. The CDR3 is made up of 11 amino acids. Per germline, CDR1 SGHTA and CDR2 FQGNSA. Treatment defined: PENTA 11 planned treatment interruption arm or continuous ART arm. A 3' RACE protocol on RNA, with unique molecular identifiers, produced the TCR library. MiXCR, run by TCRdb on the 3' RACE reads, gives a single entry per CDR3 protein. The data show some 40,000 distinct CDR3 sequences, approximately 7% seen once. The specimen comprised CD45RA+ CD4+ T cells from PBMCs, pooled from several time points, sampled from a donor given antiretroviral therapy, either interrupted or continuous. As to subset: naive CD4+ CD45RA+ CD45RO- T cells. The clonotype originates from a pool of human donors with HIV. The chain has TRBV7-2 and TRBJ2-3, with unresolved D. CDR3 sequence reads: CASSLVRPQYF. CDR3 nucleotides: TGTGCCAGCAGCTTAGTACGACCGCAGTATTTT. The full variable domain, completed using reference TRBV7-2 and TRBJ2-3, is GAGVSQSPSNKVTEKGKDVELRCDPISGHTALYWYRQSLGQGLEFLIYFQGNSAPDKSGLPSDRFSAERTGGSVSTLTIQRTQQEDSAVYLCASSLVRPQYFGPGTRLTVL.